This T cell receptor (beta chain) comes out of a study of shared clonotypes between healthy human individuals. The assay ran at deep level. Method: immunoSEQ multiplex PCR; TCRdb's copy keeps in-frame clones and lacks some. The sample lists about 680,000 clones, about 90% seen once, with approximately 22% in the top ten. It was CD45RO-negative cells, positively selected for CCR7, that made up naive CD8 cells, with terminally differentiated effector memory CD45RA+ cells excluded. The ends were cut back, 5 bases at V and 0 bases at J, with 22 bases in the middle. Germline V CDR1 and CDR2: SEHNR, FQNEAQ (reference sequence). The CDR3 has 18 amino acids.

The source of this sequence is a man aged 25 to 40 in good health. The source material was naive CD8+ T cells sorted from blood. The chain employs TRBV7-9 and TRBJ2-5; perhaps TRBD1 as D (5 bases). CDR3 nucleotide sequence: TGTGCCAGCAGCCCTCCCACAATTGTCAGGGCGAACCAAGAGACCCAGTACTTC. Residues: CASSPPTIVRANQETQYF.